The clone carrying this TCR beta chain is medium-sized (0.01 to 0.1%). Its antigen is unknown. Data came from immunoSEQ multiplex PCR; TCRdb stores just in-frame clones and leaves some out. The profile covers around 84,000 clones, with approximately 80% appearing a single time and approximately 5.6% taken by the ten largest. The sample comes from a study of a mutant IDH1 vaccine in newly diagnosed glioma. Overall study context: The study started vaccination 4-6 weeks after radiotherapy alone, or with temozolomide cycles.

The CDR3 spans 14 residues. Germline CDR1 is LNHDA and CDR2 is SQIVND (reference sequence). The trim removed 4 bases at V and 3 bases at J, leaving 4 bases unmatched. Time point described: week 47, end of study. It was 300 ug of mutant IDH1 20-mer peptide that made up each vaccine dose, given with topical imiquimod. Donors harbored newly found WHO grade 3 or 4 IDH1-mutant, ATRX-lost astrocytomas. The sample consisted of PBMCs, taken from a glioma patient whose treatment included an IDH1 peptide vaccine. The receptor was isolated from a man between 40 and 49 years old with glioma. The V gene is TRBV19, the J gene TRBJ2-7, with 9 bases matching TRBD1. For the CDR3, the DNA is TGTGCCAGTAGTAAGCCGGACAGGGGCTACGAGCAGTACTTC. Translated, it gives CASSKPDRGYEQYF.